What follows describes a single T cell receptor beta chain. Its antigen is undetermined. Deep-level settings were used for running the assay. In the source study's methods: Sequence data from immunoSEQ were junction-only and lacked quality scores; consequently, filtering differed. Libraries were prepared by immunoSEQ multiplex PCR; TCRdb keeps only in-frame clonotypes and omits some of them. For V, J and clone size, that table is used; D and trimming come from the DNA. The sample lists roughly 2 million clones; less than 95% were seen once. Terminally differentiated effector memory CD45RA+ cells were left out of the naive CD8 fraction, which was CD45RO-negative and positively selected for CCR7. These data are taken from a study of shared clonotypes between healthy human individuals. Study-level results: The sharing of roughly 5% of naive CD4 clonotypes was seen across a few donors. An expected dependence of interdonor clonotype sharing on sequencing depth was noted.

The CDR3 totals 17 residues. Trimming cost V 1 base and J 0 bases, with 10 bases left between them. Per the germline V gene, CDR1 is SGHAT and CDR2 is FQNNGV. The genes are TRBV11-2 and TRBJ1-6, with no clear D. Material for sequencing was naive CD8+ T cells sorted from blood. This TCR derives from a man aged 18-30 years in good health. This chain's CDR3 is CASSLGSPSSYNSPLHF. As DNA, the CDR3 is TGTGCCAGCAGCTTAGGAAGCCCGAGCTCCTATAATTCACCCCTCCACTTT.